These 20 T cell receptor beta chains originate from one sample sequenced in a study of graft-versus-host responses after intestinal transplantation. TCRdb keeps only in-frame clones here, not all; method: immunoSEQ multiplex PCR. The repertoire consists of approximately 82,000 clones, with 85% to 95% occurring once and the leading ten covering approximately 1.1%. No antigen has been assigned to these receptors. The sample in question was unstimulated CD8+ T cells sorted from spleen or lymph node cells, obtained before transplant. Receptors originate from a human donor who was the organ donor for an intestinal transplant.

The chain carries TRBV15 and TRBJ1-2; 8 nucleotides line up with TRBD1. J gave up 4 bases and V 0 bases, and 16 bases lay outside the gene matches. The CDR3 runs 19 residues. Germline assignment: CDR1 LNHNV and CDR2 YYDKDF (reference sequence). The CDR3 protein is CATSRDSLNGQGAVYGYTF. DNA for the CDR3: TGTGCCACCAGCAGAGATTCCCTAAACGGACAGGGCGCCGTCTATGGCTACACCTTC.

The chain has TRBV7-9 and TRBJ2-1; 11 bases are a match to TRBD2. Losses at the gene ends were 6 bases for V and 5 bases for J; bases not matched to a gene: 3. Germline CDR1 SEHNR, CDR2 FQNEAQ (reference sequence). This CDR3 is built from 14 residues. The CDR3 region is CASRGLAEDNEQFF. The CDR3 bases are TGTGCCAGCAGGGGACTAGCGGAAGACAATGAGCAGTTCTTC.

The gene calls are TRBV6-1 and TRBJ2-7, with D possibly TRBD1 on 6 matching bases. CDR3 length equals 16 residues. Trimming removed 0 bases at V and 2 bases at J, with 14 bases between. The germline V gene encodes CDR1 MNHNS and CDR2 SASEGT. The CDR3 bases are TGTGCCAGCAGTGAAGCTCTGGGACATCCCACCTACGAGCAGTACTTC. As protein: CASSEALGHPTYEQYF.

The gene calls are TRBV19 and TRBJ2-1; D call uncertain. V gave up 0 bases and J gave up 4 bases, with 4 bases separating them. Germline CDR1 reads LNHDA; CDR2 reads SQIVND (reference sequence). The CDR3 extends over 13 amino acids. CDR3 residues: CASSIDNYNEQFF. Here the CDR3 DNA reads TGTGCCAGTAGTATAGATAATTACAATGAGCAGTTCTTC.

V gene TRBV27 combines with J gene TRBJ1-6, with D possibly TRBD1 on 6 matching bases. The CDR3 is 13 amino acids. V lost 8 bases to trimming and J lost 13 bases, with 18 bases between them. From germline, CDR1 is MNHEY and CDR2 SMNVEV (reference sequence). CDR3 protein: CASGQGRWVPLHF. The CDR3 nucleotides are TGTGCCAGCGGTCAGGGGCGATGGGTTCCCCTCCACTTT.

The V gene is TRBV7-9, the J gene TRBJ1-2, with unresolved D. The CDR3 is 12 amino acids. Trimming took off 6 bases at V and 4 bases at J, with 9 bases between the two ends. The germline gives CDR1 SEHNR, CDR2 FQNEAQ (reference sequence). The CDR3 here is CASRRRSYGYTF. The CDR3 DNA follows: TGTGCCAGCAGACGGAGATCCTATGGCTACACCTTC.

The chain is built from TRBV6-5 and TRBJ2-7, with a possible D match to TRBD2 (6 bases). The CDR3 loop spans 12 amino acids. Trimming took off 5 bases at V and 4 bases at J, with 9 bases between the two ends. The germline CDR1 and CDR2 sequences are MNHEY and SVGAGI. The CDR3 nucleotides read TGTGCCAGCAGTCCCGGGGGTTACGAGCAGTACTTC. As protein: CASSPGGYEQYF.

This chain connects TRBV7-3 to TRBJ2-5, with TRBD2 identical over 7 bases. This CDR3 region has 16 residues. Germline trimming cut 2 bases from V and 2 bases from J; bases unmatched to any gene: 8. The germline V gene encodes CDR1 SGHTA and CDR2 FQGTGA. CDR3 bases: TGTGCCAGCAGCTTAGTGGCGGGAGCCCCTCAAGAGACCCAGTACTTC. Protein: CASSLVAGAPQETQYF.

The rearrangement links TRBV7-8 to TRBJ2-6, with 10 positions matching TRBD1. The CDR3 runs 18 residues. Looked up from germline, CDR1 is SGHVS and CDR2 is FQNEAQ. After removal of 2 bases from V and 4 bases from J, the junction contained 8 bases not matched to a gene. The CDR3 region has the DNA TGTGCCAGCAGCTTACCGGACAGGGGGGGGCCGGGGGCCAACGTCCTGACTTTC. This gives the protein CASSLPDRGGPGANVLTF.

The chain joins TRBV5-1 to TRBJ2-1; maybe TRBD1 (6 bases). The CDR3 length is 15 residues. The ends were cut back, 4 bases at V and 0 bases at J, with 11 bases in the middle. CDR1 and CDR2 from the germline V gene are SGHRS and YFSETQ. As DNA, the CDR3 is TGCGCCAGCAGCGGGGGCGTGAGCTCCTACAATGAGCAGTTCTTC. As protein: CASSGGVSSYNEQFF.

Concerning this clone: This CDR3 fails to terminate in the conserved phenylalanine or tryptophan, so it likely reflects a read error. The gene calls are TRBV5-4 and TRBJ2-6, with unresolved D. Germline CDR1 and CDR2: SGHNT and YYREEE (reference sequence). V was shortened by 3 bases and J by 2 bases, with 15 bases between the two germline ends. The CDR3 has 17 residues. CDR3 DNA sequence: TGTGCCAGCAGCTCCTGGGTGCAAATACCTGGGGCCAACGTCCTGACTCTC. Translating it yields CASSSWVQIPGANVLTL.

The chain joins TRBV5-6 to TRBJ2-3, with TRBD2 as a possible D gene (6 bases). The V gene's germline CDR1 is SGHDT and CDR2 YYEEEE. The CDR3 extends over 15 amino acids. Trimming shortened V by 0 bases and J by 6 bases, and 14 bases separated the two germline ends. The CDR3 DNA sequence: TGTGCCAGCAGCTTGGTCGGCGGGGCGGCGGATACGCAGTATTTT. Protein sequence: CASSLVGGAADTQYF.

This clone was found once. The genes are TRBV6-5 and TRBJ2-7; the match to TRBD2 covers 7 bases. The germline V gene has CDR1 MNHEY and CDR2 SVGAGI. This CDR3 has 15 residues. V dropped 2 bases and J dropped 6; count of bases not matched to a gene: 10. CDR3 residues: CASSYDQRGGSEQYF. Here the CDR3 DNA reads TGTGCCAGCAGTTACGATCAGAGGGGCGGGAGCGAGCAGTACTTC.

This clone was counted once. The chain joins TRBV19 to TRBJ2-1, with 7 bases that match TRBD1. Germline values: CDR1 LNHDA, CDR2 SQIVND (reference sequence). V shed 0 bases and J 0 bases; nucleotides not matched to a gene: 8. This CDR3 has 18 residues. The CDR3 coding sequence is TGTGCCAGTAGTATAGATGCCCGAGGACAGGTCTCCTACAATGAGCAGTTCTTC. Its protein product is CASSIDARGQVSYNEQFF.

The chain employs TRBV19 and TRBJ1-3, with D maybe TRBD1 (5 bases). The CDR3 is made up of 18 amino acids. Germline CDR1 reads LNHDA; CDR2 reads SQIVND (reference sequence). Deletions cut 6 bases from V and 3 bases from J, with 24 bases between. Here the CDR3 DNA reads TGTGCCAGTAGATTCTTCGGCGGGGCTTTTAGAGATGGAAACACCATATATTTT. This gives the protein CASRFFGGAFRDGNTIYF.

V and J are TRBV5-1 and TRBJ2-1; TRBD2 agrees at 12 bases. Losses at the gene ends were 3 bases for V and 2 bases for J; bases not matched to a gene: 6. This CDR3 region has 17 residues. Germline V CDR1 and CDR2: SGHRS, YFSETQ. The CDR3 region has the DNA TGCGCCAGCAGCTGGATCGGACTAGCGGGGACCTACAATGAGCAGTTCTTC. It is translated as CASSWIGLAGTYNEQFF.

The chain is built from TRBV7-9 and TRBJ2-7; D unclear. V lost 5 bases, J lost 5 bases, and 19 bases lay in between. Germline CDR1 is SEHNR and CDR2 is FQNEAQ (reference sequence). This CDR3 has 15 residues. The CDR3 region has the DNA TGTGCCAGCAGCCTCGGGTATACAAGGCTCCACGAGCAGTACTTC. It encodes CASSLGYTRLHEQYF. Based on the CDR3 plus reference TRBV7-9 and TRBJ2-7, the full variable domain is DTGVSQNPRHKITKRGQNVTFRCDPISEHNRLYWYRQTLGQGPEFLTYFQNEAQLEKSRLLSDRFSAERPKGSFSTLEIQRTEQGDSAMYLCASSLGYTRLHEQYFGPGTRLTVT.

The chain employs TRBV28 and TRBJ2-2; 7 nucleotides line up with TRBD2. The trim removed 3 bases at V and 4 bases at J, leaving 14 bases unmatched. This CDR3 has 18 amino acids. Per germline, CDR1 MDHEN and CDR2 SYDVKM. CDR3 in DNA: TGTGCCAGCAGTTTGCCTGAGGTGGCGGGAGAGAGCACCGGGGAGCTGTTTTTT. This encodes CASSLPEVAGESTGELFF.

The V gene is TRBV19, the J gene TRBJ2-6, with TRBD2 matching 7 bases. Trimming removed 9 bases from V and 0 bases from J; junction bases left unmatched: 11. The CDR3 totals 17 residues. Looked up from germline, CDR1 is LNHDA and CDR2 is SQIVND (reference sequence). The CDR3: CARIPGGRGSGANVLTF. CDR3 nucleotide sequence: TGTGCCAGAATCCCCGGTGGGAGGGGCTCTGGGGCCAACGTCCTGACTTTC.

This clone was counted a single time. V and J are TRBV6-4 and TRBJ2-2; D is possibly TRBD2 (6 bases). The CDR3 spans 13 residues. Germline V gives CDR1 MRHNA, CDR2 SNTAGT. Trimming took 4 bases from V and 3 from J, leaving 6 bases between them. DNA for the CDR3: TGTGCCAGCAGTGCGGGAGACACCGGGGAGCTGTTTTTT. Translating gives CASSAGDTGELFF.